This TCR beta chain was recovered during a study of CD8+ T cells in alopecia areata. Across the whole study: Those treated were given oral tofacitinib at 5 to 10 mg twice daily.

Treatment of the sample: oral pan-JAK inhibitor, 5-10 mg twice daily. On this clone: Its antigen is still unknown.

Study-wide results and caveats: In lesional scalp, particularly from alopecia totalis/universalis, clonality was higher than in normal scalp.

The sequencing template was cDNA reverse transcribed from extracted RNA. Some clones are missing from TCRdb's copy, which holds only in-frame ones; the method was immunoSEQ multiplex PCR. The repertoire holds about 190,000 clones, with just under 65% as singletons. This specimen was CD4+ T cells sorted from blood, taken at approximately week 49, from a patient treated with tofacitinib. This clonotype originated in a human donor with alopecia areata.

CDR3 residues: CAISVTESYEQYF. The CDR3 nucleotides are TGTGCCATCAGTGTGACGGAGAGCTACGAGCAGTACTTC. The gene calls are TRBV10-3 and TRBJ2-7; no definite D call. CDR1 is ENHRY and CDR2 is SYGVKD in the germline V gene. This CDR3 has 13 amino acids. V dropped 4 bases and J dropped 3 bases, with 10 bases sitting between them.